Each of the 28 T cell receptor beta chains below was sequenced from the same sample in a study of response to subunit inactivated influenza vaccine. TCRdb passed the RT-PCR reads through MiXCR, listing each CDR3 protein once. The sample carries hundreds of thousands of distinct CDR3 sequences, around 14% recorded once. The source material was PBMCs from blood, sampled roughly 2 weeks before vaccination. These receptors were collected from a middle-aged man who received an inactivated influenza vaccine.

The table lists this clonotype with a few counts. The J gene is TRBJ2-2, the V gene TRBV6-6; 7 bases align to TRBD2. CDR3 length equals 13 residues. The trim removed 7 bases at V and 6 bases at J, leaving 5 bases unmatched. CDR1 is MNHNY, CDR2 SVGAGI, per germline (reference sequence). DNA of the CDR3: TGTGCCAGCATCACCGCGGGGGCCGGGGAGCTGTTTTTT. Translated, it gives CASITAGAGELFF.

This clonotype has a handful of counts. The chain recombines TRBV20-1 with TRBJ1-2; D ambiguous. Germline CDR1 DFQATT, CDR2 SNEGSKA (reference sequence). The CDR3 totals 11 residues. The germline V and J ends were trimmed by 0 bases and 8 bases, with 7 bases remaining between them. The CDR3 protein is CSAREVRGYTF. The CDR3 bases are TGCAGTGCTAGAGAGGTGCGGGGCTACACCTTC.

This clonotype turned up a few times. This sequence joins TRBV4-3 and TRBJ2-1; D possibly corresponds to TRBD2 (6 bases). Germline V lookup: CDR1 LGHNA, CDR2 YSLEER. Trimming cost V 0 bases and J 9 bases, with 18 bases left between them. The CDR3 is 16 residues long. CDR3 protein: CASSQDFRGRRVEQFF. CDR3 sequence (DNA): TGCGCCAGCAGCCAAGATTTCCGAGGGAGGCGGGTTGAGCAGTTCTTC.

V usage is TRBV20-1 and J usage is TRBJ1-5; 8 bases fit TRBD1. The germline V gene encodes CDR1 DFQATT and CDR2 SNEGSKA (reference sequence). This CDR3 is 16 amino acids long. The J segment lost 0 bases and the V segment lost 5 bases, leaving 9 bases of the junction unmatched. The CDR3 nucleotides read TGCAGTGCTTCCGGACAGGGAATCCATAGCAATCAGCCCCAGCATTTT. This encodes CSASGQGIHSNQPQHF.

This clonotype appeared a few times. The V call is TRBV5-6, the J call TRBJ2-1; D is undetermined. The V gene's germline CDR1 is SGHDT and CDR2 YYEEEE. The CDR3 covers 11 residues. The V and J ends lost 4 bases and 9 bases respectively, with 8 bases between them. The CDR3 region is CASSVNGEQFF. CDR3 nucleotides: TGTGCCAGCAGCGTGAATGGTGAGCAGTTCTTC.

This clonotype was seen a handful of times. The chain is built from TRBV20-1 and TRBJ2-7; D is possibly TRBD1 or TRBD2 (5 bases each). The CDR3 length is 13 residues. Germline assignment: CDR1 DFQATT and CDR2 SNEGSKA (reference sequence). Here the CDR3 reads CSTPGPYSYEQYF. The CDR3, as DNA: TGCAGCACACCGGGACCCTACTCCTACGAGCAGTACTTC.

The chain is built from TRBV3-1 and TRBJ1-2, with D perhaps matching TRBD1 (5 bases). The CDR3 extends over 16 amino acids. From germline, CDR1 is LGHDT and CDR2 YNNKEL (reference sequence). V was pared by 1 base and J by 7 bases, with 19 bases between. CDR3: CASSQGTPGRGFGYTF. In nucleotides, the CDR3 is TGTGCCAGCAGCCAAGGGACTCCGGGACGCGGCTTTGGCTACACCTTC.

This clonotype was observed a few times. This chain uses TRBV20-1 with TRBJ2-1; 10 bases match TRBD2. V trimming: 3 bases; J trimming: 9 bases; junction bases outside the gene matches: 8. This CDR3 is 14 amino acids long. Germline values: CDR1 DFQATT, CDR2 SNEGSKA (reference sequence). This chain's CDR3 is CSASPSGSLGEQFF. The CDR3 coding sequence is TGCAGTGCTAGCCCTAGCGGGAGTTTGGGTGAGCAGTTCTTC.

This clonotype was seen ten or more times. The chain combines TRBV5-1 with TRBJ1-2; 7 bases line up with TRBD1. Germline CDR1 SGHRS, CDR2 YFSETQ. The junction had 5 bases not matched to a gene; V was cut back by 2 bases and J by 7 bases. CDR3 size: 13 residues. The CDR3, as DNA: TGCGCCAGCAGCTTATTCGACAGGGTTGGCTACACCTTC. Translating it yields CASSLFDRVGYTF. Drawing the rest from reference TRBV5-1 and TRBJ1-2, the complete variable domain is KAGVTQTPRYLIKTRGQQVTLSCSPISGHRSVSWYQQTPGQGLQFLFEYFSETQRNKGNFPGRFSGRQFSNSRSEMNVSTLELGDSALYLCASSLFDRVGYTFGSGTRLTVV.

This chain uses TRBV20-1 with TRBJ1-5; TRBD1 is a possible D gene (6 bases). The V gene lost 1 base and the J gene lost 7 bases, with 11 bases spanning the gap. This CDR3 comprises 13 residues. Germline V CDR1 and CDR2: DFQATT, SNEGSKA (reference sequence). The CDR3 here is CSARGTVKQPQHF. CDR3 DNA sequence: TGCAGTGCTAGAGGGACAGTGAAGCAGCCCCAGCATTTT.

This chain links TRBV10-2 with TRBJ2-7; TRBD1 agrees at 7 bases. The V and J ends lost 6 bases and 4 bases, in that order; junction bases with no gene match: 12. The length of the CDR3 is 15 residues. Germline lookup yields CDR1 WSHSY and CDR2 SAAADI. The CDR3 region has the DNA TGCGCCAGCAGAATATACGGGACAGCGCCGTACGAGCAGTACTTC. Translating gives CASRIYGTAPYEQYF.

This clonotype was seen a handful of times. This chain connects TRBV15 to TRBJ2-7; D might be TRBD1 (5 bases). The CDR3 has 16 residues. Trimming removed 2 bases from V and 3 bases from J, with 17 bases in between. In germline, CDR1 is LNHNV, CDR2 YYDKDF (reference sequence). CDR3: CATSRPQGWSRYEQYF. The CDR3 DNA is TGTGCCACCAGCAGACCCCAGGGCTGGTCGCGCTACGAGCAGTACTTC.

This clonotype has more than one count but fewer than ten. The V and J genes are TRBV6-2 or TRBV6-3 and TRBJ1-1, with D perhaps TRBD1 (5 bases). CDR3 length: 13 residues. Trimming removed 2 bases from V and 6 bases from J, with 10 bases in between. Germline-derived CDR1 and CDR2 are MNHEY and SVGEGT. The CDR3: CASSYGGAAEAFF. DNA for the CDR3: TGTGCCAGCAGTTACGGCGGGGCCGCTGAAGCTTTCTTT.

This clonotype has ten or more counts. The chain uses TRBV10-3 and TRBJ2-7, with no clear D. This CDR3 comprises 13 residues. Germline CDR1 ENHRY, CDR2 SYGVKD. Trimming removed 3 bases at V and 1 base at J, with 7 bases between. CDR3 in DNA: TGTGCCATCAGTGACACCGTGTCCTACGAGCAGTACTTC. It translates to CAISDTVSYEQYF.

This clonotype was counted a few times. V usage is TRBV6-1 and J usage is TRBJ1-2; 9 bases fit TRBD1. Germline V gene lookup returns CDR1 MNHNS and CDR2 SASEGT. Trimming cost V 5 bases and J 8 bases; bases outside gene matches: 6. CDR3 length: 13 residues. In DNA, the CDR3 is TGTGCCAGCAGTCAGCGGACAGGGGAGGGCTACACCTTC. Its translation is CASSQRTGEGYTF.

This clonotype appeared a few times. The chain has TRBV10-3 and TRBJ2-1; D unclear. Trimming cost V 0 bases and J 7 bases, with 7 bases left between them. The germline V gene has CDR1 ENHRY and CDR2 SYGVKD. The CDR3 spans 13 residues. The chain's CDR3 is CAISESTLNEQFF. CDR3 nucleotide sequence: TGTGCCATCAGTGAGTCGACTCTTAATGAGCAGTTCTTC.

This clonotype was found a few times. The rearrangement joins TRBV7-9 to TRBJ1-1; D is undetermined. This CDR3 comprises 11 residues. V lost 10 bases to trimming and J lost 5 bases, with 11 bases between them. Looked up from germline, CDR1 is SEHNR and CDR2 is FQNEAQ (reference sequence). DNA of the CDR3: TGTGCCACCGTCCTAGCGACTGAAGCTTTCTTT. Its protein is CATVLATEAFF.

This clonotype has a handful of counts. The J gene is TRBJ2-3, the V gene TRBV28, with 10 bases lining up with TRBD2. Trimming at V came to 6 bases and at J to 6 bases, leaving 9 bases not matched to a gene. CDR3 length: 15 amino acids. Germline V gene sequence: CDR1 MDHEN, CDR2 SYDVKM. The CDR3, as DNA: TGTGCCAGCAGCTCCACACTAGCGGGGTATGATACGCAGTATTTT. Its translation is CASSSTLAGYDTQYF.

This chain uses TRBV4-3 with TRBJ2-4; D gene uncertain. Trimming removed 3 bases from V and 0 bases from J, with 15 bases in between. This CDR3 is built from 17 residues. The V gene's germline CDR1 is LGHNA and CDR2 YSLEER. CDR3 sequence: CASSQRLSPLAKNIQYF. DNA of the CDR3: TGCGCCAGCAGCCAGAGACTCTCGCCTTTAGCCAAAAACATTCAGTACTTC.

This clonotype occurred many times. The rearrangement links TRBV20-1 to TRBJ2-7; D gene unclear. Germline assignment: CDR1 DFQATT and CDR2 SNEGSKA (reference sequence). The ends were cut back, 1 base at V and 1 base at J, with 8 bases in the middle. The CDR3 has 13 amino acids. CDR3 bases: TGCAGTGCTAGAGGTCCAGGTTCCTACGAGCAGTACTTC. Its protein product is CSARGPGSYEQYF.

This clonotype was counted a few times. The chain links TRBV7-8 to TRBJ2-2, with D hard to call. Germline loops: CDR1 SGHVS, CDR2 FQNEAQ. The germline V and J ends were trimmed by 2 bases and 6 bases, with 7 bases remaining between them. The CDR3 is 13 residues long. CDR3 amino acids: CASSLIGSGELFF. In DNA, the CDR3 is TGTGCCAGCAGCTTAATAGGGTCCGGGGAGCTGTTTTTT.

The chain's CDR3 is CAISDPTGGWEQYF. As DNA, the CDR3 is TGTGCCATCAGTGACCCGACAGGCGGATGGGAGCAGTACTTC. The V and J genes are TRBV10-3 and TRBJ2-7, with D possibly matching TRBD1 (6 bases). Deletions cut 3 bases from V and 7 bases from J, with 16 bases between. CDR3 size: 14 residues. Germline V lookup: CDR1 ENHRY, CDR2 SYGVKD.

This clonotype has more than one count but fewer than ten. The chain employs TRBV7-2 and TRBJ1-4; D unresolved. The ends were cut back, 5 bases at V and 4 bases at J, with 5 bases in the middle. The CDR3 extends over 12 amino acids. Looked up from germline, CDR1 is SGHTA and CDR2 is FQGNSA. CDR3 in DNA: TGTGCCAGCAGCCCGTATAATGAAAAACTGTTTTTT. It is translated as CASSPYNEKLFF.

There are many counts of this clonotype. The chain is built from TRBV20-1 and TRBJ2-3; D remains unclear. This CDR3 has 14 residues. Trimming removed 1 base from V and 2 bases from J, with 10 bases in between. Germline-derived CDR1 and CDR2 are DFQATT and SNEGSKA (reference sequence). This chain's CDR3 is CSARVSENTDTQYF. The CDR3 DNA sequence: TGCAGTGCTAGAGTGTCAGAAAACACAGATACGCAGTATTTT.

This clonotype was observed at least ten times. The chain is built from TRBV7-6 and TRBJ2-1, with TRBD2 as a possible D gene (5 bases). Per the germline V gene, CDR1 is SGHVS and CDR2 is FNYEAQ. V lost 2 bases, J lost 0 bases, and 11 bases lay in between. The CDR3 is made up of 16 amino acids. CDR3 DNA: TGTGCCAGCAGCTTACTAGCTCGAAGCTCCTACAATGAGCAGTTCTTC. Its translation is CASSLLARSSYNEQFF.

This clonotype was counted a few times. The chain carries TRBV2 and TRBJ1-2, with TRBD1 matching over 9 bases. The V gene end was trimmed by 8 bases and the J gene end by 4 bases; junction bases not matched to a gene: 5. The CDR3 contains 13 residues. Germline V CDR1 and CDR2: SNHLY, FYNNEI. Here the CDR3 reads CASGSGQGYGYTF. The CDR3 DNA follows: TGTGCCAGCGGCTCGGGACAGGGCTATGGCTACACCTTC.

This clonotype has just a few counts. The chain combines TRBV6-1 with TRBJ2-2, with 8 bases that match TRBD1. The J segment lost 4 bases and the V segment lost 4 bases, leaving 11 bases of the junction unmatched. The CDR3 runs to 17 residues. Germline V lookup: CDR1 MNHNS, CDR2 SASEGT. The CDR3 region is CASSVSPGTGSTGELFF. The CDR3 DNA sequence: TGTGCCAGCAGTGTGTCCCCCGGGACAGGCTCCACCGGGGAGCTGTTTTTT.

The chain recombines TRBV20-1 with TRBJ2-1; 7 bases map to TRBD2. Germline V lookup: CDR1 DFQATT, CDR2 SNEGSKA (reference sequence). The CDR3 covers 14 residues. V shed 6 bases, J shed 8 bases, and the junction held 13 bases outside the gene matches. The CDR3 DNA follows: TGCAGTGCGAATAGCGGGTCCGGCGGTGATGAGCAGTTCTTC. It encodes CSANSGSGGDEQFF.